This T cell receptor (beta chain) appears in the sequencing data of a study of neurological immune-mediated disorders (dated by TCRdb to the late 2010s). In terms of the full investigation: Of the approximately 35 multiple sclerosis patients, about 30 had relapsing-remitting MS and 3 had secondary progressive MS. Peripheral blood TCR-beta repertoires from HTLV-I-associated myelopathy (HAM/TSP) patients, multiple sclerosis patients and healthy controls were compared by UMI-based sequencing. Longitudinal samples, technical triplicates and paired sorted CD4+ and CD8+ T-cell subsets, alongside PBMC samples, were included among the roughly 98 TCR-beta libraries. The cohort included roughly 71 subjects: about 15 with HAM/TSP, about 35 with multiple sclerosis, and roughly 20 healthy controls.

This clonotype was detected ten times or more. The target of this receptor is not known. Base qualities are not at hand, and no much larger clone is one base apart. cDNA was synthesized by template-switch 5'RACE using a primer carrying a 10-nucleotide random unique molecular identifier by which each TCR transcript was tagged. Each sequencing run produced over 160 million TCR-beta sequences covering 15-18 subjects. The RNeasy kit was used to extract total RNA. TCR-beta VDJ regions were amplified with primers for the TCR constant region and the 5'RACE anchor, using the KAPA Real-time Library Amplification kit. Sample indexes and Illumina adaptors were added in a first PCR, after which library yield was increased in a second PCR. The roughly 650 bp TCR product was size-selected on a 2% E-gel SizeSelection system after Ampure bead purification. Before pooling, libraries had their quality checked on a Bioanalyzer, their concentration measured with Qubit, and their quantity determined with the Kapa Library Quantification kit. An Illumina HiSeq 2500 sequenced the libraries paired-end 2 x 150 bp. To increase sequence diversity, about 25-30% phiX was spiked into each library pool. Per the authors' processing: The quality-filtered reads were processed with the UMI-based MiGEC pipeline, whose error correction step removed more than 80% of the raw TCR sequences. VDJ genes were aligned to IMGT germline references, and clonotypes were defined by unique CDR3 amino acid sequence plus V-J genes. Clonal expansion, Shannon diversity and CDR3 relatedness (CalcPairwiseDistances, ClusterSamples) were evaluated with VDJtools, and phylogenetic trees were built with CLCbio workbench. Clones with at least 8 unique UMIs were defined as expanded, with this threshold being based on coefficient-of-variation modelling across technical triplicates. TCRdb trimmed public reads at Q25 via fastp, called clones via MiXCR and kept in-frame beta chains. All rows with the same CDR3 protein become a single entry with the most common DNA and genes. These V and J calls rely on TCRdb rather than the paper's analysis. The sample table holds about 46,000 distinct CDR3 sequences, of which just over 3% were seen once. The leading ten clones occupy around 15% of the sample.

As encoded in the germline V gene, CDR1 is SGHRS while CDR2 is YFSETQ. Counted from cysteine to phenylalanine, this CDR3 has 14 amino acids. Only the CDR3 DNA is retained, 42 bases long and in frame from the first base. V is reduced by 5 bases and J by 7 bases, leaving a spacing of 16 bases between them. For the unsorted PBMC libraries, 2 million PBMCs were stored in RNAlater at -80 degrees C until RNA extraction and were used to generate the libraries. Multiple sclerosis patients were enrolled in a US clinical protocol under which disease progression was evaluated by magnetic resonance imaging. Peripheral blood was subjected to Ficoll-Hypaque density gradient centrifugation to isolate PBMCs, which were then cryopreserved in liquid nitrogen. Summary of the overall study and its limitations: The MS cluster showed no association with clinical or MRI features, and the authors stated that larger cohorts are needed. TCR clonal expansion was highest in HAM/TSP patients and lowest in MS patients, with MS patients falling below even healthy controls. No identical CDR3 amino acid sequences were shared among expanded clones across subjects, suggesting private TCR-beta repertoires in all groups. Phylogenetic analysis grouped repertoires from 18 of 34 MS patients into a cluster of related CDR3 sequences, suggesting a possible repertoire-level signature.

Input material: PBMCs. The chain was built from TRBV5-1 and TRBJ2-1, and TRBD1 may be the D gene, going by 7 matching bases. The TCR originated in a woman aged 45-65 years with multiple sclerosis. The DNA reads as follows: TGCGCCAGCAGGGGCGGGGACAGCAAAAATGAGCAGTTCTTC. Its protein is CASRGGDSKNEQFF.